The 17 T cell receptor beta chains presented below share a single source sample, sequenced in a study of OX40 agonist ivuxolimab in advanced cancers. Clones were read by immunoSEQ multiplex PCR, and TCRdb kept only the in-frame ones, dropping some. The sample lists more than 40,000 clones; around 77% were seen once. The sample here was CD4+ or CD8+ T cells sorted from blood, taken in a trial of the OX40 agonist ivuxolimab. Receptors were obtained from an adult with an advanced solid tumor such as melanoma, head and neck, liver or kidney cancer.

The chain carries TRBV2 and TRBJ2-5, with unresolved D. The CDR3 sequence is 12 residues long. V was cut by 4 bases and J by 4 bases, with 7 bases left in between. Germline V CDR1 and CDR2: SNHLY, FYNNEI. CDR3 sequence reads: CASSAPLETQYF. The CDR3 DNA follows: TGTGCCAGCAGTGCCCCCTTAGAGACCCAGTACTTC. Variable domain in full (rest from reference TRBV2 and TRBJ2-5): EPEVTQTPSHQVTQMGQEVILRCVPISNHLYFYWYRQILGQKVEFLVSFYNNEISEKSEIFDDQFSVERPDGSNFTLKIRSTKLEDSAMYFCASSAPLETQYFGPGTRLLVL.

This clone came up a few times. CDR3 DNA: TGTGCCAGCTCACCAATCCCCGGCAAGCCCCAGCATTTT. This encodes CASSPIPGKPQHF. The chain recombines TRBV18 with TRBJ1-5; D gene uncertain. The CDR3 loop spans 13 amino acids. Germline CDR1 KGHSH, CDR2 LQKENI. The V end lost 2 bases, the J end lost 8 bases, and 10 bases lay between the germline ends.

The J gene is TRBJ2-2, the V gene TRBV27; tentative D call: TRBD2 (6 bases). This CDR3 contains 15 residues. CDR1 is MNHEY and CDR2 is SMNVEV in the germline V gene (reference sequence). Trimming stripped 6 bases from V and 1 base from J, with 12 bases between. DNA of the CDR3: TGTGCCAGCAGCCTGACTAGTGTGAACACCGGGGAGCTGTTTTTT. Translating gives CASSLTSVNTGELFF.

The chain links TRBV29-1 to TRBJ2-7; tentatively, D is TRBD1 (6 bases). Germline V CDR1 and CDR2: SQVTM, ANQGSEA. The V gene lost 5 bases and the J gene lost 3 bases, with 17 bases spanning the gap. There are 14 residues in the CDR3. The CDR3 DNA follows: TGCAGCGTTATAAATACAGGGCGCCTCTACGAGCAGTACTTC. It encodes CSVINTGRLYEQYF.

The chain combines TRBV5-4 with TRBJ2-5; TRBD2 might be the D (5 bases). V shed 4 bases and J shed 4 bases, with 17 bases lying between them. There are 15 residues in the CDR3. CDR1 SGHNT and CDR2 YYREEE come from the germline V gene (reference sequence). The CDR3 reads CASSTNLGERETQYF. CDR3 nucleotide sequence: TGTGCCAGCAGCACCAACCTTGGGGAGAGAGAGACCCAGTACTTC.

As regards this clone: The same CDR3 arises from other DNA sequences in this sample as well. This chain links TRBV28 with TRBJ2-4; D uncertain. Germline CDR1 MDHEN, CDR2 SYDVKM. The germline V and J ends were trimmed by 3 bases and 0 bases, with 9 bases remaining between them. The CDR3 extends over 15 amino acids. The CDR3: CASSLAGVAKNIQYF. The CDR3 DNA reads as TGTGCCAGCAGTTTGGCCGGCGTAGCCAAAAACATTCAGTACTTC.

V is TRBV28 and J is TRBJ1-4; D might be TRBD1 (5 bases). The germline V gene has CDR1 MDHEN and CDR2 SYDVKM. Trimming took 4 bases from V and 8 from J, leaving 17 bases between them. This CDR3 has 15 residues. The DNA of the CDR3 is TGTGCCAGCAGTTCCAACCACGGGGGGAGCGAAAAACTGTTTTTT. Translation: CASSSNHGGSEKLFF.

The gene calls are TRBV19 and TRBJ1-2, with TRBD1 as a possible D gene (5 bases). The CDR3 is 14 residues long. Trimming shortened V by 4 bases and J by 7 bases, and 16 bases separated the two germline ends. Looked up from germline, CDR1 is LNHDA and CDR2 is SQIVND (reference sequence). CDR3 region: CASSTAWDLPGYTF. As DNA, the CDR3 is TGTGCCAGTAGTACGGCGTGGGACCTCCCTGGCTACACCTTC.

This clone was recorded once. V is TRBV19 and J is TRBJ1-1, with D possibly being TRBD1 (5 bases). Germline CDR1 LNHDA, CDR2 SQIVND (reference sequence). Deletions cut 0 bases from V and 5 bases from J, with 13 bases between. This CDR3 spans 15 amino acids. The CDR3 protein is CASSIEYRPRTEAFF. The CDR3 DNA follows: TGTGCCAGTAGTATAGAGTACAGGCCGAGGACTGAAGCTTTCTTT.

The chain recombines TRBV29-1 with TRBJ2-6; tentatively, D is TRBD1 (5 bases). Trimming removed 2 bases at V and 2 bases at J, with 13 bases between. This CDR3 spans 16 amino acids. Germline V gene sequence: CDR1 SQVTM, CDR2 ANQGSEA. The CDR3 sequence: CSVERPGHAGANVLTF. The CDR3 DNA sequence: TGCAGCGTTGAAAGGCCAGGGCACGCTGGGGCCAACGTCCTGACTTTC. The entire variable domain, with the rest obtained from reference TRBV29-1 and TRBJ2-6, is as follows: SAVISQKPSRDICQRGTSLTIQCQVDSQVTMMFWYRQQPGQSLTLIATANQGSEATYESGFVIDKFPISRPNLTFSTLTVSNMSPEDSSIYLCSVERPGHAGANVLTFGAGSRLTVL.

The chain links TRBV28 to TRBJ2-3, with 12 nucleotides matching TRBD2. Trimming at V came to 7 bases and at J to 6 bases, leaving 2 bases not matched to a gene. Germline loops: CDR1 MDHEN, CDR2 SYDVKM. The CDR3 has 13 residues. CDR3 in amino acids: CASILAGGDTQYF. Written as DNA, the CDR3 is TGTGCCAGCATTCTAGCGGGAGGGGATACGCAGTATTTT. The variable domain in full, completed from reference TRBV28 and TRBJ2-3, reads DVKVTQSSRYLVKRTGEKVFLECVQDMDHENMFWYRQDPGLGLRLIYFSYDVKMKEKGDIPEGYSVSREKKERFSLILESASTNQTSMYLCASILAGGDTQYFGPGTRLTVL.

The genes are TRBV11-3 and TRBJ2-3; 9 bases are shared with TRBD1. This CDR3 spans 14 amino acids. The germline CDR1 and CDR2 sequences are SGHNT and YENEEA. Trimming at V came to 1 base and at J to 6 bases, leaving 2 bases not matched to a gene. For the CDR3, the DNA is TGTGCCAGCAGCTTAGTAACAGGGGGCGATACGCAGTATTTT. Its protein product is CASSLVTGGDTQYF.

The V gene is TRBV19, the J gene TRBJ1-2; D is possibly TRBD1 (6 bases). The CDR3 consists of 14 residues. Trimming took off 5 bases at V and 7 bases at J, with 17 bases between the two ends. From germline, CDR1 is LNHDA and CDR2 SQIVND (reference sequence). The CDR3 reads CASSADSPLSGYTF. DNA for the CDR3: TGTGCCAGTAGTGCGGACAGCCCTCTAAGTGGCTACACCTTC.

The J gene is TRBJ2-5, the V gene TRBV9; D may match TRBD1 or TRBD2 (5 bases each). The CDR3 has 15 residues. V was pared by 2 bases and J by 1 base, with 12 bases between. Germline V gene lookup returns CDR1 SGDLS and CDR2 YYNGEE. CDR3 in DNA: TGTGCCAGCAGCGTCCTGGGGGATCCCCAAGAGACCCAGTACTTC. It is translated as CASSVLGDPQETQYF.

This chain connects TRBV6-5 to TRBJ2-3, with D possibly matching TRBD2 (6 bases). V gave up 6 bases and J gave up 8 bases, with 15 bases separating them. Germline CDR1 MNHEY, CDR2 SVGAGI. This CDR3 has 13 residues. In nucleotides, the CDR3 is TGTGCCAGCAGCCAACTACTAGCCAGTACGCAGTATTTT. This codes for CASSQLLASTQYF.

The rearrangement uses TRBV6-6 and TRBJ1-2, with 7 bases aligning to TRBD1. The CDR3 has 13 amino acids. With V trimmed by 6 bases and J by 3 bases, 4 bases remained unmatched. CDR1 and CDR2 from the germline V gene are MNHNY and SVGAGI (reference sequence). CDR3 amino acids: CASSTGQDYGYTF. The CDR3 region has the DNA TGTGCCAGCAGCACCGGACAGGACTATGGCTACACCTTC.

The chain is built from TRBV7-3 and TRBJ1-2; D gene unclear. There are 13 residues in the CDR3. CDR1 SGHTA and CDR2 FQGTGA come from the germline V gene. The ends were cut back, 5 bases at V and 4 bases at J, with 11 bases in the middle. This CDR3 reads CASSPLGAYGYTF. The CDR3, as DNA: TGTGCCAGCAGCCCCCTGGGCGCCTATGGCTACACCTTC. Full variable domain (missing parts from reference TRBV7-3 and TRBJ1-2): GAGVSQTPSNKVTEKGKYVELRCDPISGHTALYWYRQSLGQGPEFLIYFQGTGAADDSGLPNDRFFAVRPEGSVSTLKIQRTERGDSAVYLCASSPLGAYGYTFGSGTRLTVV.